These 16 T cell receptor beta chains were sequenced from one sample in a study of blood T cell repertoires in COVID-19. Using immunoSEQ multiplex PCR, the repertoire was profiled, and TCRdb retains in-frame clones only, with some absent. Of about 260,000 clones detected, over 80% appear once; the ten largest clones hold around 3.1%. The sample comprised PBMCs or T cells enriched from blood (not recorded which). Every receptor here comes from a woman aged 40 to 50 who had been exposed to COVID-19.

V is TRBV7-9 and J is TRBJ1-2; maybe TRBD1 (5 bases). Germline values: CDR1 SEHNR, CDR2 FQNEAQ (reference sequence). V was cut by 5 bases and J by 3 bases, with 13 bases left in between. This CDR3 comprises 14 residues. The CDR3 protein is CASSNPPGDYGYTF. Here the CDR3 DNA reads TGTGCCAGCAGCAACCCCCCGGGGGACTATGGCTACACCTTC.

V usage is TRBV3-1 (or the pseudogene TRBV3-2) and J usage is TRBJ1-3; 8 positions agree with TRBD1. V shed 4 bases, J shed 4 bases, and the junction held 6 bases outside the gene matches. The CDR3 length is 15 residues. The germline V gene encodes CDR1 LGHDT and CDR2 YNNKEL (reference sequence). CDR3 coding DNA: TGTGCCAGCAGCCTCGGACAGGGAATAGGAAACACCATATATTTT. It encodes CASSLGQGIGNTIYF.

The V gene is TRBV27, the J gene TRBJ1-2; D ambiguous. The CDR3 is made up of 14 amino acids. The ends were cut back, 6 bases at V and 8 bases at J, with 19 bases in the middle. Germline lookup yields CDR1 MNHEY and CDR2 SMNVEV (reference sequence). CDR3 region: CASRPDGNPRGYTF. CDR3 DNA sequence: TGTGCCAGCAGACCCGACGGAAACCCTAGGGGCTACACCTTC.

This CDR3 is CASKKERGNYGYTF. Here the CDR3 DNA reads TGTGCCAGCAAGAAGGAAAGGGGCAACTATGGCTACACCTTC. This chain links TRBV6-5 with TRBJ1-2; D is perhaps TRBD1 (5 bases). The CDR3 contains 14 residues. Germline assignment: CDR1 MNHEY and CDR2 SVGAGI. The V end was cut by 7 bases, the J end by 2 bases, with 14 bases between.

About this clone itself: The junction departs from germline at one end; a sequencing error may be responsible. This chain uses TRBV19 with TRBJ2-1, with D maybe TRBD2 (5 bases). The germline V gene has CDR1 LNHDA and CDR2 SQIVND (reference sequence). The CDR3 has 14 amino acids. The DNA of the CDR3 is TGTGCCAGTAGTATCATGGACTCCAACAATGAGCAGTTCTTC. This gives the protein CASSIMDSNNEQFF.

The CDR3 DNA sequence: TGTGCCAGCAGTGAACTGGGGGCCCATCGGTACTTC. Its protein product is CASSELGAHRYF. The rearrangement links TRBV2 to TRBJ2-7; D perhaps matches TRBD1 (6 bases). Looked up from germline, CDR1 is SNHLY and CDR2 is FYNNEI. The CDR3 consists of 12 residues. V lost 2 bases to trimming and J lost 12 bases, with 14 bases between them.

V is TRBV19 and J is TRBJ2-2, with 13 positions matching TRBD2. Germline lookup yields CDR1 LNHDA and CDR2 SQIVND (reference sequence). The ends lost 6 bases at V and 4 bases at J; junction bases unmatched: 8. The CDR3 loop spans 17 amino acids. In DNA, the CDR3 is TGTGCCAGTAGCCTAGCCGGACTAGCGGGAGCCACCGGGGAGCTGTTTTTT. Amino acids: CASSLAGLAGATGELFF. Full variable domain (missing parts from reference TRBV19 and TRBJ2-2): DGGITQSPKYLFRKEGQNVTLSCEQNLNHDAMYWYRQDPGQGLRLIYYSQIVNDFQKGDIAEGYSVSREKKESFPLTVTSAQKNPTAFYLCASSLAGLAGATGELFFGEGSRLTVL.

The rearrangement uses TRBV4-3 and TRBJ1-4, with D possibly being TRBD1 (5 bases). The CDR3 has 14 amino acids. Germline values: CDR1 LGHNA, CDR2 YSLEER. Between the trimmed V and J ends, which lost 1 base and 4 bases, there was a span of 7 bases. The CDR3 here is CASSQGQFNEKLFF. CDR3 in DNA: TGCGCCAGCAGCCAAGGACAGTTTAATGAAAAACTGTTTTTT.

V is TRBV7-9 and J is TRBJ2-2, with D unresolved. Germline assignment: CDR1 SEHNR and CDR2 FQNEAQ (reference sequence). V gave up 4 bases and J gave up 1 base, with 7 bases separating them. The CDR3 consists of 14 residues. The CDR3 DNA follows: TGTGCCAGCAGCTCCAGTTGGAACACCGGGGAGCTGTTTTTT. This translates into CASSSSWNTGELFF.

The V gene is TRBV2, the J gene TRBJ2-2; 7 nucleotides match TRBD1. CDR3 length: 14 amino acids. V lost 7 bases, J lost 2 bases, and 4 bases stayed unmatched. Germline CDR1 is SNHLY and CDR2 is FYNNEI. The CDR3 nucleotides read TGTGCCAGCAAGGGGGCAGTAAACACCGGGGAGCTGTTTTTT. This codes for CASKGAVNTGELFF.

On this clone itself: At one boundary the junction diverges from the germline segment, which might be a read error. In nucleotides, the CDR3 is TGTGCCAGCACGCCGGGGGAGAACACTGAAGCTTTCTTT. Protein product: CASTPGENTEAFF. The rearrangement joins TRBV5-1 to TRBJ1-1; tentative D call: TRBD1 (5 bases). Per the germline V gene, CDR1 is SGHRS and CDR2 is YFSETQ. The CDR3 has 13 amino acids.

J is TRBJ2-7 and V is TRBV4-3; 9 nucleotides align to TRBD2. CDR1 and CDR2 from the germline V gene are LGHNA and YSLEER. This CDR3 is 16 amino acids long. The V and J ends lost 3 bases and 0 bases, in that order; junction bases with no gene match: 6. The DNA of the CDR3 is TGCGCCAGCAGCCAGGCCCTAGCGGGGTTCTCCTACGAGCAGTACTTC. This gives the protein CASSQALAGFSYEQYF.

The rearrangement uses TRBV11-2 and TRBJ1-1; D gene uncertain. From germline, CDR1 is SGHAT and CDR2 FQNNGV. Trimming pared 0 bases from V and 0 bases from J, leaving 5 bases between. The CDR3 sequence is 14 residues long. The CDR3 nucleotides read TGTGCCAGCAGCTTAGATGTCATGAACACTGAAGCTTTCTTT. Its translation is CASSLDVMNTEAFF. Variable domain in full (rest from reference TRBV11-2 and TRBJ1-1): EAGVAQSPRYKIIEKRQSVAFWCNPISGHATLYWYQQILGQGPKLLIQFQNNGVVDDSQLPKDRFSAERLKGVDSTLKIQPAKLEDSAVYLCASSLDVMNTEAFFGQGTRLTVV.

V gene TRBV10-3 combines with J gene TRBJ2-1, with D possibly being TRBD2 (5 bases). The V end lost 6 bases, the J end lost 0 bases, and 12 bases lay between the germline ends. Germline V gene data show CDR1 as ENHRY and CDR2 as SYGVKD. The CDR3 spans 15 residues. The CDR3 DNA follows: TGTGCCATCAGCGTCCGGGGAAACTCCTACAATGAGCAGTTCTTC. Amino acid sequence: CAISVRGNSYNEQFF.

The rearrangement joins TRBV4-1 to TRBJ1-2; D is unclear. Germline V CDR1 and CDR2: MGHRA, YSYEKL. V was shortened by 0 bases and J by 5 bases, with 13 bases between the two germline ends. The CDR3 is made up of 15 amino acids. The CDR3 DNA reads as TGCGCCAGCAGCCAAGATCATACAGTTCCTTATGGCTACACCTTC. Translating gives CASSQDHTVPYGYTF.

The chain carries TRBV4-2 and TRBJ1-1; D remains ambiguous. The CDR3 is made up of 13 amino acids. Germline V CDR1 and CDR2: LGHNA, YNFKEQ. Trimming removed 1 base from V and 3 bases from J, with 6 bases in between. CDR3: CASSQVGDTEAFF. CDR3 bases: TGTGCCAGCAGCCAAGTGGGAGACACTGAAGCTTTCTTT.